This record looks at one T cell receptor (beta chain) sequence and its context. This clonotype was seen repeatedly, ten times or more. There is no known antigen for this receptor. Per-nucleotide qualities are absent, and no much larger clonotype sits a single base away. Ficoll-Paque density gradient centrifugation was used to isolate PBMCs. The source of the sample is a study of T-cell memory formation after mild COVID-19 (dated by TCRdb to the early 2020s). With respect to the entire study: TCR sequence clusters from the two donors were largely donor specific. In two donors, T-cell clones that expanded and contracted after mild COVID-19 were tracked by sequencing TCRalpha and TCRbeta repertoires over time. Two young, previously healthy adult volunteers, one female and one male, were included in the cohort.

Its CDR3 holds 13 amino acids, cysteine through phenylalanine. Of the read, only the CDR3 DNA is kept; its 39 bases are in frame from base 1. From the germline V gene, CDR1 is SGHVS and CDR2 is FNYEAQ. The V end loses 0 bases and the J end loses 1 base, and a stretch of 3 bases separates them. Sequencing instrument: Illumina NovaSeq 6000. TCRalpha and TCRbeta cDNA libraries were constructed by 5'RACE with constant-segment primers, with sample barcodes and unique molecular identifiers being introduced. RNA was extracted from every sample with Trizol reagent. Libraries were amplified in two PCR steps, with a second sample barcode and Illumina TruSeq adapters added in the second step. Sequencing of libraries was performed on an Illumina NovaSeq with 2 x 150 bp paired-end reads. On the authors' methods: Demultiplexing of reads and collapsing into UMI-guided consensus sequences were performed with migec v1.2.7. With mixcr v2.1.11, UMI consensuses were aligned to TRA and TRB V and J templates and assembled into clonotypes. A clonotype was counted as expanded or contracted only when both edgeR and NoisET called the clonotype significant, with the noise models trained on biological replicates. For edgeR calls, the thresholds were a false discovery rate-adjusted p below 0.01 and a log2 fold-change of 1. As an exploratory analysis of dynamics, max-normalized trajectories of the 1000 most abundant clonotypes were examined with PCA combined with hierarchical clustering. Each responding clone was given a CD4 or CD8 phenotype based on the CD4+ and CD8+ repertoires, which had been sequenced separately. Starting from the raw public reads, TCRdb applied fastp trimming at Q25, assembled clones with MiXCR and retained in-frame beta chains. Each entry is one CDR3 protein sequence, shown with its most common DNA and genes. The V and J calls and clone size are TCRdb's, not the authors'. Recorded for this sample are about 130,000 distinct CDR3 sequences; about 15% of them occurred a single time. Of the sample, over 11% is held by the ten largest clones.

What the work shows at the level of the full study, not this receptor alone: Clones that contracted from day 15 to 85 showed balanced CD4/CD8 phenotypes, whereas a second wave of clones that expanded from day 15 to 37 leaned towards CD4+. Only a couple of mild cases were covered in the study, and larger cohorts including severe cases with pre-infection samples were considered necessary. Some responding clones were found in pre-infection memory, which suggests that pre-existing cross-reactive memory T cells took part in the SARS-CoV-2 response. Contracting CD4+ clones were found mainly in CM and EM memory subsets, while CD8+ clones were enriched in EMRA. The second-wave clones that peaked on day 37 were not confirmed to be SARS-CoV-2 specific.

Recombination joined TRBV7-6 with TRBJ1-1; no D gene can be assigned with confidence. This TCR was sampled from an adult woman who had mild COVID-19 (a few samples of this study predate the infection). The sample titles of this study are shuffled in the database, so cell type and time point are left out; the donor was told from shared clones. Sequenced sample: PBMCs or a T cell subset sorted from them (not recorded which). The CDR3 protein is CASSLAPNTEAFF. The nucleotide sequence is TGTGCCAGCAGCTTAGCCCCGAACACTGAAGCTTTCTTT.